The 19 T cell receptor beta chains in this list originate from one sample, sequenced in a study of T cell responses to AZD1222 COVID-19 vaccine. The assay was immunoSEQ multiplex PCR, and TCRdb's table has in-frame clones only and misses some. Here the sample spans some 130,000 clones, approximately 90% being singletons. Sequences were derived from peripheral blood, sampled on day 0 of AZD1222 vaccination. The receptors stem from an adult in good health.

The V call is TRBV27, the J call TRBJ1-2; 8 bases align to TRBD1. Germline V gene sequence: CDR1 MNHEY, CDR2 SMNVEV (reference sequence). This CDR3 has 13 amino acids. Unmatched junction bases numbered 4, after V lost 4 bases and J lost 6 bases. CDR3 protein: CASSSTDRDGYTF. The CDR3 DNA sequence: TGTGCCAGCAGTTCAACGGACAGGGATGGCTACACCTTC.

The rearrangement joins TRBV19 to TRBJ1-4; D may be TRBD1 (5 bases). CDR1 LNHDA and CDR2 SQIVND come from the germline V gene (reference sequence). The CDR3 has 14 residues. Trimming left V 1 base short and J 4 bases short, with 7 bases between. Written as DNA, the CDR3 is TGTGCCAGTAGTATAGCGCAGGGTAATGAAAAACTGTTTTTT. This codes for CASSIAQGNEKLFF. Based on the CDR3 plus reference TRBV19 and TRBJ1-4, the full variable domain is DGGITQSPKYLFRKEGQNVTLSCEQNLNHDAMYWYRQDPGQGLRLIYYSQIVNDFQKGDIAEGYSVSREKKESFPLTVTSAQKNPTAFYLCASSIAQGNEKLFFGSGTQLSVL.

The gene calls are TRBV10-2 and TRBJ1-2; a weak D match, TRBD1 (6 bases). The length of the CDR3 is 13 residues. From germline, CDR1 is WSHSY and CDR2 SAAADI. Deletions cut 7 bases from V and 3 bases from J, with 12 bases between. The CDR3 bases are TGCGCCAGCAATCACGAGGGGGACTATGGCTACACCTTC. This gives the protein CASNHEGDYGYTF.

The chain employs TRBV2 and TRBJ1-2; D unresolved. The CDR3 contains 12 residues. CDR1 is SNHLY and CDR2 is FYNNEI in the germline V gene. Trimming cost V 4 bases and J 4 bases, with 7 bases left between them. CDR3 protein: CASSAAIYGYTF. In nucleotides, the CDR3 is TGTGCCAGCAGTGCGGCCATCTATGGCTACACCTTC. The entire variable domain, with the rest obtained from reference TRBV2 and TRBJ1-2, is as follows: EPEVTQTPSHQVTQMGQEVILRCVPISNHLYFYWYRQILGQKVEFLVSFYNNEISEKSEIFDDQFSVERPDGSNFTLKIRSTKLEDSAMYFCASSAAIYGYTFGSGTRLTVV.

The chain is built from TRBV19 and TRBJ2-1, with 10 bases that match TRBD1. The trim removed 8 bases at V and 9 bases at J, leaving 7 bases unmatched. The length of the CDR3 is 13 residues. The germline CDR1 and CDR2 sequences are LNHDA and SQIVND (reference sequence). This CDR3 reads CASLGQGLSEQFF. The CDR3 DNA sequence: TGTGCCAGTCTGGGACAGGGGTTGAGTGAGCAGTTCTTC.

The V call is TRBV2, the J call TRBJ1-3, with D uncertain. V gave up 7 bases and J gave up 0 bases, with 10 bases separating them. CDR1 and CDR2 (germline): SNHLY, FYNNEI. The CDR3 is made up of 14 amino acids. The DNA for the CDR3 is TGTGCCAGCATGAGGGAGACCTCTGGAAACACCATATATTTT. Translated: CASMRETSGNTIYF. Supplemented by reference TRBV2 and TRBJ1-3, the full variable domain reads EPEVTQTPSHQVTQMGQEVILRCVPISNHLYFYWYRQILGQKVEFLVSFYNNEISEKSEIFDDQFSVERPDGSNFTLKIRSTKLEDSAMYFCASMRETSGNTIYFGEGSWLTVV.

The CDR3: CASSQEWGNRPQHF. The CDR3 nucleotides read TGTGCCAGCAGCCAAGAATGGGGGAACCGGCCCCAGCATTTT. The gene calls are TRBV4-2 and TRBJ1-5, with D perhaps TRBD1 (5 bases). Germline assignment: CDR1 LGHNA and CDR2 YNFKEQ. Trimming pared 0 bases from V and 9 bases from J, leaving 12 bases between. The CDR3 has 14 residues.

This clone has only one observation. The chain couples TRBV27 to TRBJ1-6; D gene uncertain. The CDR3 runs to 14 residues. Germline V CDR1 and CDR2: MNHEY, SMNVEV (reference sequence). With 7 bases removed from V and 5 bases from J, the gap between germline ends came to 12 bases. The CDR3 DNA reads TGTGCCAGCACCGACGGGCTGAATAATTCACCCCTCCACTTT. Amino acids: CASTDGLNNSPLHF.

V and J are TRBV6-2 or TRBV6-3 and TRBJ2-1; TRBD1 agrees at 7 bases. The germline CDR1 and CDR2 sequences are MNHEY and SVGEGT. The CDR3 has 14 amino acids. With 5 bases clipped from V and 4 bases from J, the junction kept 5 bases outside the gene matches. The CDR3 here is CASSPGGRYNEQFF. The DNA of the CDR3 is TGTGCCAGCAGTCCAGGGGGAAGATACAATGAGCAGTTCTTC.

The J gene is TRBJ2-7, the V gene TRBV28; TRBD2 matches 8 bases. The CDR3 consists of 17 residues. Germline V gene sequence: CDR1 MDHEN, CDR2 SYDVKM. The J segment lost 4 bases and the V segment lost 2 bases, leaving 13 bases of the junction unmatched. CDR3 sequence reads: CASSLVGVAGGDYEQYF. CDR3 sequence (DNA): TGTGCCAGCAGTTTAGTAGGGGTTGCGGGAGGAGATTACGAGCAGTACTTC.

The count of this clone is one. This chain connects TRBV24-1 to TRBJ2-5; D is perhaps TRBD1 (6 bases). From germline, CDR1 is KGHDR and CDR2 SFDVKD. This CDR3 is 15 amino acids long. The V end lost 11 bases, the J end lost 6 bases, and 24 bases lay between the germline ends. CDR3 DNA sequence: TGTGCCATCGAGGGGGAGCTAAGGGGGAGAAAGACCCAGTACTTC. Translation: CAIEGELRGRKTQYF.

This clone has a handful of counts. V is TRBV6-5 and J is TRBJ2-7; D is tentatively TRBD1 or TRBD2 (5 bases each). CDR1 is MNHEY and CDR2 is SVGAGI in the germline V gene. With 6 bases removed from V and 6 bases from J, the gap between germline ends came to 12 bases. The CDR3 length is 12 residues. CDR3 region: CASRGTLGEQYF. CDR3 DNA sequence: TGTGCCAGCAGGGGGACCCTCGGCGAGCAGTACTTC.

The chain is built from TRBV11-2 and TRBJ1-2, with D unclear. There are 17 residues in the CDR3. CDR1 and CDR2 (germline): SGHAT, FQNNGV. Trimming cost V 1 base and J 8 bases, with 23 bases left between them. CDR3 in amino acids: CASSLVFSGDRVWGYTF. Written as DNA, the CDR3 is TGTGCCAGCAGCTTAGTATTTTCGGGCGATCGGGTTTGGGGCTACACCTTC.

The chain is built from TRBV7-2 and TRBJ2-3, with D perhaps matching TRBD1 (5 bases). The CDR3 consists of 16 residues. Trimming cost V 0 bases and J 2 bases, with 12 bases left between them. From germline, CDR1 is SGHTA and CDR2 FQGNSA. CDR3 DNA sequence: TGTGCCAGCAGCTTAGCGCTCGACAGTCCCACAGATACGCAGTATTTT. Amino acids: CASSLALDSPTDTQYF.

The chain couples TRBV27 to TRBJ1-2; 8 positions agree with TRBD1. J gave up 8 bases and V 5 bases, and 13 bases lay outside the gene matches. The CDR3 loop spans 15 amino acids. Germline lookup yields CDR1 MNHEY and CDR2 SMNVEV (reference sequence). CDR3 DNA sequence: TGTGCCAGCAGTCGAAGCACCGGACAGGGAGAGGGCTACACCTTC. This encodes CASSRSTGQGEGYTF.

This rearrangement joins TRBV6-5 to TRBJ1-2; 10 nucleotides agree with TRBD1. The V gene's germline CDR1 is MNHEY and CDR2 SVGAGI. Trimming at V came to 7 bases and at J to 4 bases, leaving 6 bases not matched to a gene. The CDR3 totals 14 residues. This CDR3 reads CASTPTGGSYGYTF. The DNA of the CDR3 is TGTGCCAGCACCCCGACAGGGGGCAGCTATGGCTACACCTTC.

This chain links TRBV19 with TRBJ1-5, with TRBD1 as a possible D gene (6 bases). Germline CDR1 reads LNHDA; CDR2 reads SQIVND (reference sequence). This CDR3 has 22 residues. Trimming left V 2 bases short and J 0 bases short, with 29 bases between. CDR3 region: CASSIRGAGASLVKGSNQPQHF. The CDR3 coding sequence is TGTGCCAGTAGTATAAGGGGGGCTGGGGCATCTTTGGTGAAGGGTAGCAATCAGCCCCAGCATTTT.

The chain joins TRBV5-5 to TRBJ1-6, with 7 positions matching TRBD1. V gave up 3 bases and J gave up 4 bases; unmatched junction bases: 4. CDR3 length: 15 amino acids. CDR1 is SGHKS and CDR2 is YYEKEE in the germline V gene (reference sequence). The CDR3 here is CASSSTGQYNSPLHF. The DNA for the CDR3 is TGTGCCAGCAGCTCCACGGGACAGTATAATTCACCCCTCCACTTT.

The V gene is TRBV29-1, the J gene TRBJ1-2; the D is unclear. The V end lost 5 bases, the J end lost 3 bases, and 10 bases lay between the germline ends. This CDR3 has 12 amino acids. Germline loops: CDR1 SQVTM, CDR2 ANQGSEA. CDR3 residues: CSVLGGDYGYTF. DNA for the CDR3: TGCAGCGTTTTGGGAGGCGACTATGGCTACACCTTC.